Given below is one T cell receptor beta chain in context. This clone came up once. What antigen it recognizes has not been identified. Per-base quality was not reported, and no clone a single base away is much larger than it. Library preparation was by the immunoSEQ multiplex PCR assay. A mixture of 60 forward primers for TCR Vbeta segments and 13 reverse primers for TCR Jbeta segments was used in the multiplex PCR. The CDR3 region of rearranged TCR beta genes was amplified from genomic DNA by a multiplex PCR assay. The Illumina HiSeq System was used to sequence the amplified TCR beta libraries as 87-base-pair reads. On the authors' methods: Across the roughly 600 repertoires, a later analysis counted roughly 77 million unique TCR beta chains, around 11 million of which were shared by at least two donors. To remove PCR and sequencing errors, raw reads were error-corrected and collapsed into unique sequences using a nearest-neighbor algorithm that merged closely related sequences. V, D and J gene segments were assigned by aligning CDR3 sequences to IMGT reference sequences. For a sequence to be retained, a match of at least six nucleotides was required to both a V gene segment and a J gene segment. Rearrangements were classified as productive when the CDR3 lacked stop codons and remained in frame with V and J, and all other rearrangements were classified as non-productive. Following IMGT convention, CDR3 was defined as the stretch from the second conserved V-encoded cysteine up to the conserved J-encoded phenylalanine. The earlier analysis of fewer than 750 of the donors excluded sequences that lacked an unambiguous match to a single V gene segment. In an earlier analysis of approximately 560 of the donors, a V segment was called functional when productive rearrangements were above 56.7%, and segregating when the standard deviation between donors exceeded 5%. To diagnose cytomegalovirus status from the catalog of TCR beta chain sequences, a statistical classification framework was built. A later analysis assigned V and J genes by comparing TCR nucleotide sequences with IMGT/GENE-DB human TR gene sequences. The TCRdist pipeline was used in a later analysis to assign CDR3 sequences and most-parsimonious VDJ recombination scenarios. In a later analysis, each TCR beta chain was defined by its CDR3 amino acid sequence together with its V-gene family, and reads lacking a unique V-gene family were excluded. In a later analysis, a few hundred highly shared, low-generation-probability nucleotide sequences were removed to address suspected cross-contamination and a sequencing artifact. In a later analysis, a clonal expansion index for each public chain was calculated from normalized within-repertoire ranks of inferred template counts. In a later analysis, generation probabilities were computed with a VDJ recombination model fitted to out-of-frame rearrangements, and the resulting probabilities were checked against IGoR. A later analysis scored TCR-TCR, TCR-HLA and TCR-CMV co-occurrence with hypergeometric tests, applying a repertoire-size bias correction to TCR pairs. To estimate false discovery rates, a later analysis permuted the HLA or CMV assignments 20 times. In a later analysis, co-occurring TCRs were grouped using DBSCAN, with TCRdist sequence similarity added in when clustering inside HLA-allele-positive subsets. Co-occurrence clustering excluded repertoires with fewer than 30,000 or more than 120,000 public chains, plus five with anomalous nucleotide sharing. TCRdb mirrors the immuneACCESS table, restricted to in-frame sequences. Some clones are absent from its copies; in checked studies, under half trace to an unresolved V gene, and the reason for the others is unknown. That table supplies the V and J calls and clone size; D and trimming were determined from the DNA. The sample table records some 140,000 clones; over 60% of these occur just once. Approximately 0.9% of the sample is held by the ten biggest clonotypes.

The data were taken from a study of cytomegalovirus exposure and HLA in healthy donors (dated by TCRdb to about 2017). Background for the entire study: According to an earlier analysis of a few hundred of the donors, some 180 million T cells yielded some 120 million unique TCR beta sequences and approximately 300 Gb of sequence data. Around 330 gigabases of sequencing data and approximately 92 million unique TCR sequences made up an early release that covered approximately 650 HLA-typed donors. Of the 300 to 450 genotyped donors, over 65% fell in the genetic ancestry cluster associated with self-reported Caucasian donors. The study was designed to test whether signatures of past pathogen exposure could be identified by cataloging public T cell receptors. The study profiled the T cell repertoires of some 610 subjects by immunosequencing and related them to cytomegalovirus serostatus. Along with the roughly 710-subject first cohort, a separate validation cohort of around 120 different subjects was used. To predict cytomegalovirus infection status, the study brought together high-throughput TCR immunosequencing, statistical association of individual TCRs with disease status, and machine learning. To study patterns of TCR occurrence, a later analysis re-analyzed previously published TCR beta repertoires from hundreds of donors and added high-resolution HLA genotyping. The later analysis used no new phenotypic data to find candidate immune exposures, relying instead on TCR beta sequences and their occurrence across donors. An earlier analysis of roughly 600 of the donors used high-throughput TCR beta sequencing to judge whether each TCR beta V gene segment behaved as functional or pseudogenic. Donor age, sex, ethnicity and CMV serostatus were collected together with the repertoire data. A later genetic analysis used genome-wide SNP genotypes for about 65% of the 666 donors, treating that subset as a discovery cohort. All discovery cohort repertoires had been generated using a single sequencing platform. HLA typing covered class I and class II loci at four-digit resolution. Typing coverage varied by locus: roughly 620-630 donors for A, B, C, DRB1 and DQB1; around 560 for DQA1; around 610 for DPA1; 450 to 480 for DPB1. A handful of DR-DQ haplotypes were handled as single units for association and clustering because linkage in the cohort was strong. Among several hundred genotyped donors of the cohort, an average of about 240,000 unique TCR beta nucleotide sequences was sequenced per donor, of which roughly 17% were non-productive. The study at large found these results: Some IMGT-functional V segments, including TRBV6-2 and TRBV6-3, could not be distinguished by the 87-base-pair reads and were therefore excluded. In an earlier analysis of some 550 of the donors, most TCR beta V segments were observed in productive rearrangements about 87% or about 30% of the time, broadly matching IMGT annotations. The authors suggested that the approach could potentially be generalized to other disease states and immunological phenotypes. A later analysis associated about 18,000 TCR beta sequences with specific HLA alleles at a false discovery rate of 0.05. Across donors, most TCR sequences were observed very rarely, whereas some public TCRs were present in many individuals. Most CMV-associated TCR beta chains appeared to be HLA-restricted in a later analysis, and the HLA associations seemed to be driven largely by CMV exposure. In the study, around 150 TCR beta chains were listed as associated with cytomegalovirus. Seventeen rarely observed V segments, including chromosome 9 orphons, were excluded from the earlier analysis of several hundred of the donors because counts were too low. A later genetic analysis reported fewer N-insertions in productive TCRs among donors in an Asian-associated ancestry cluster than the approximately 670-donor mean. A further reported finding was that TCR beta sequences accurately predicted the HLA-A and HLA-B alleles for most subjects in the first cohort. A later genetic analysis associated a missense DCLRE1C variant with V-gene and J-gene trimming of TCR beta chains, and an independent cohort replicated the association. A few of the identified cytomegalovirus-associated TCR beta chains were confirmed in vitro to be specific for cytomegalovirus antigens. A later analysis found that TCR association rates varied across HLA loci, with DRB1 alleles showing the most associated TCRs and HLA-C alleles the fewest. Immune exposure information for the cohort was limited to CMV serostatus. A later analysis found that HLA-associated TCR beta chains were more clonally expanded and had lower generation probabilities than equally common non-associated chains. When HLA alleles, especially DR and DQ, strongly co-occurred, TCR associations were difficult to assign to individual alleles. A later analysis reported that several top co-occurrence clusters appeared linked to parvovirus B19, influenza, CMV and Epstein-Barr virus. In both the original and validation cohorts, the classifier was reported to diagnose cytomegalovirus status with high specificity and sensitivity. This cohort had only TCR beta chains sequenced, and the lack of alpha or paired-chain data limited which features could be detected. The sequencing pipeline was judged likely to have produced a cluster of highly shared sequence variants as a technical artifact. Linkage disequilibrium might explain the correlated functional status among segregating V segments, but an unknown experimental factor could not be ruled out. Because HLA typing was missing for some donors at each locus, association tests included only the typed subset. Sequencing depth was assumed to be roughly uniform across donors in the presence/absence analyses, though that assumption may not hold.

The cohort was made up of hundreds of healthy bone marrow donors. At the time of sampling, all cohort members were nominally healthy, though unrecorded immune exposures were likely present. The donor tested CMV seronegative, placing the donor among the 350 to 400 seronegative members of the cohort. A peripheral blood sample was provided by each donor, and peripheral blood mononuclear cells were used for TCR beta sequencing. The Qiagen DNeasy Blood Extraction Kit was used to extract genomic DNA from the blood cell samples. Relative to germline, V is missing 6 bases and J is missing 0 bases, with 12 bases of the junction outside any gene match. CDR1 and CDR2 are read off the germline V gene as SGHAT and FQNNGV. The CDR3 runs 17 amino acids, cysteine and phenylalanine included. Only CDR3 DNA remains: 51 bases, in frame from the first base.

Sequenced: PBMCs. The receptor was derived from a woman aged 55-70 years in good health and CMV-seronegative. Here the chain combines TRBV11-2 and TRBJ2-7; TRBD1 fits 9 bases in the junction. The CDR3 region reads CASRPTFGTGSSYEQYF. The nucleotides are TGTGCCAGCAGACCCACCTTCGGGACAGGGTCCTCCTACGAGCAGTACTTC.